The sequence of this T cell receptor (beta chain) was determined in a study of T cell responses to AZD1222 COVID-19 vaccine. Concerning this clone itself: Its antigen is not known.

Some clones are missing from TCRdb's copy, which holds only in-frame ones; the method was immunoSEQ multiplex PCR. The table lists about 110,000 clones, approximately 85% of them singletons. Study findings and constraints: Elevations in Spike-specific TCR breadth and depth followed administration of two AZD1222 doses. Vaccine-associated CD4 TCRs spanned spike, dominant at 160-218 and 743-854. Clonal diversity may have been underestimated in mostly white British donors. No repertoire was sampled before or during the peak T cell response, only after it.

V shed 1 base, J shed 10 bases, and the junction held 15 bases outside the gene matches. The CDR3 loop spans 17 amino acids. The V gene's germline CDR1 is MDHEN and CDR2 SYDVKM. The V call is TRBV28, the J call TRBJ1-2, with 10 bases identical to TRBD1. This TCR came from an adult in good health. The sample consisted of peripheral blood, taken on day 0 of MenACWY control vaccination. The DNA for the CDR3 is TGTGCCAGCAGTTTATCCTGGGGGTTGGGGACAGGGGCCCTCTACACCTTC. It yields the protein CASSLSWGLGTGALYTF.